The present T cell receptor beta chain was sequenced within a study of OX40 agonist ivuxolimab in advanced cancers. Study overall: Earlier treatment with anti-PD-1, anti-PD-L1 or anti-CTLA-4 was permitted, and around 36% had received some. Three patients showed partial responses: one hepatocellular carcinoma and two cutaneous melanoma cases.

Assay: immunoSEQ multiplex PCR; the TCRdb copy retains only in-frame clones and omits some. The sample lists roughly 77,000 clones, 92% occurring once. V was pared by 0 bases and J by 7 bases, with 12 bases between. The CDR3 runs 14 residues. The germline gives CDR1 LNHDA, CDR2 SQIVND (reference sequence). The chain recombines TRBV19 with TRBJ1-2; D remains unclear. Sequenced here: CD4+ or CD8+ T cells sorted from blood, sampled in a trial of the OX40 agonist ivuxolimab. The sequence came from an adult with an advanced solid tumor such as melanoma, head and neck, liver or kidney cancer. Written as DNA, the CDR3 is TGTGCCAGTAGTATAGATCCCCAGGTCCTTGGCTACACCTTC. It encodes CASSIDPQVLGYTF.